What follows is one T cell receptor beta chain and its context. The antigen it recognizes is unknown. Base qualities were left out, and no much larger clone turns up one base away. This specimen's time point label, interpreted: about 28 days (+/-7) after the second vaccine dose. AZD1222 recipients given second doses at about 4 weeks or at about 12 weeks were pooled, since spike-specific TCR depth and breadth were not found to differ between the two schedules. The vaccinee samples were drawn from two UK trials, COV001 and COV002, one of which was a single-blind randomized controlled phase 2/3 trial testing AZD1222 (ChAdOx1 nCoV-19) in healthy adults. For TCRbeta chain sequencing, PBMC samples were collected from trial participants at day 0 and at day 28 after the second dose. The CDR3 regions of human TCRbeta chains were analyzed by immunosequencing. Per the authors' processing: TCRs in the repertoires were compared against a reference library of SARS-CoV-2-specific TCRs that had been generated with the MIRA antigen-specificity platform. Breadth meant the fraction of unique TCRs that were SARS-CoV-2-associated, whereas depth meant the fraction of total T cells that were SARS-CoV-2-associated. Using the MIRA data, each spike-specific TCR was assigned both to the spike region to which the TCR was reactive and to a CD4 or CD8 class. Log10-transformed breadth and depth values were compared by one-way ANOVA with Sidak's multiple comparisons tests. Not all clones reach the TCRdb copy of this immuneACCESS table, which keeps in-frame sequences only. Checked studies attribute under half of the gap to unresolved V genes and leave the rest unexplained. The V and J calls and the clone size are those of that table, but D and trimming were determined from the DNA. For this sample there are about 84,000 clones; 70% to 90% appear just once. Of the sample, around 10% falls within the top ten clones.

These data belong to a study of T cell responses to AZD1222 COVID-19 vaccine (TCRdb year 2021). Concerning the study at large: A total of under 250 trial participants underwent TCR sequencing, of whom roughly 210 had received two doses of AZD1222 and approximately 25 had received two doses of the MenACWY control vaccine. Enrollment into the trials was organized by age into subgroups of 18-55, 56-69 and 70-plus years, and those subgroups contained about 150, 27 and 61 TCR-sequenced participants, respectively.

Including cysteine and phenylalanine, the CDR3 has 16 amino acids. CDR3 DNA only is kept here, 48 bases in frame from base 1. The germline V and J ends show losses of 7 bases and 0 bases respectively, and no gene match explains 11 bases of the junction. Based on the germline V gene (reference sequence), the CDR1 and CDR2 sequences are LNHDA and SQIVND. Summary of the overall study and its limitations: After two AZD1222 doses, both the breadth and the depth of spike-specific TCRs were significantly higher than at day 0 and than in MenACWY recipients. Epitopes outside the regions mutated in the B.1.351 and B.1.1.7 variants were reportedly recognized by nearly half of the unique spike-specific TCRs. Most participants were white British and females outnumbered males, and the authors suggested that clonal diversity may have been underestimated. Conclusions about previously exposed vaccinees are limited because only six or seven AZD1222 recipients were SARS-CoV-2 seropositive at baseline. Because no day 14 peak-response samples were available, the repertoires could be characterized only after the peak T cell response. The 56-69-year group was small, and its depth increase did not reach significance, likely because of low power. The vaccine-associated CD4 TCRs covered the entire spike protein, and the dominant responses fell in regions 160-218 and 743-854.

The chain is assembled from TRBV19 and TRBJ1-1, with 7 central nucleotides matching TRBD1. The sample in question was peripheral blood, obtained 28 days after the second AZD1222 dose. The clonotype comes from an adult who received the AZD1222 COVID-19 vaccine. The DNA sequence is TGTGCCAGTACCGATCCCCGCAGGGGGGTGAACACTGAAGCTTTCTTT. Its amino acids are CASTDPRRGVNTEAFF.